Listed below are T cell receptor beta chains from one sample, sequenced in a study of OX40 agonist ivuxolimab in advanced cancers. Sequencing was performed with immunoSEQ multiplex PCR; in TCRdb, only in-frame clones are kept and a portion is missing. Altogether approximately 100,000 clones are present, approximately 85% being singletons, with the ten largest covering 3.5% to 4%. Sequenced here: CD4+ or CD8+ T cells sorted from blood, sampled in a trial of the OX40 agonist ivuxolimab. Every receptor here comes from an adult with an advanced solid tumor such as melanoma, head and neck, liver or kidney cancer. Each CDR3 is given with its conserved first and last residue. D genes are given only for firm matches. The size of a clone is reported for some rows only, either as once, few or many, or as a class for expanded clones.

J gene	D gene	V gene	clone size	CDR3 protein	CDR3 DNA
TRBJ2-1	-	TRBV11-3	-	CASSLAFNEQFF	TGTGCCAGCAGCTTAGCGTTCAATGAGCAGTTCTTC
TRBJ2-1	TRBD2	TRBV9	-	CASSAGGPNNEQFF	TGTGCCAGCAGCGCGGGAGGGCCCAACAATGAGCAGTTCTTC
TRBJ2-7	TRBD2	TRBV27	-	CASTLAGGASYEQYF	TGTGCCAGCACCTTAGCCGGGGGGGCCTCCTACGAGCAGTACTTC
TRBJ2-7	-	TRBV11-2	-	CASSLSEQYF	TGTGCCAGCAGCTTAAGCGAGCAGTACTTC
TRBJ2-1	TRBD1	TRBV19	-	CASSYHRGSYNEQFF	TGTGCCAGTAGTTATCACAGGGGGTCCTACAATGAGCAGTTCTTC
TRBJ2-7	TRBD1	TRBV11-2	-	CASSPNRGVYEQYF	TGTGCCAGCAGCCCCAACAGGGGTGTGTACGAGCAGTACTTC
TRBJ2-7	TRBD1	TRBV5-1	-	CASSFQGAPYEQYF	TGCGCCAGCAGCTTTCAGGGGGCCCCCTACGAGCAGTACTTC
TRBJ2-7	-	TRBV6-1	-	CASSEELAVYEQYF	TGTGCCAGCAGTGAAGAATTAGCGGTATACGAGCAGTACTTC
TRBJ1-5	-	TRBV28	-	CASSFISRRNQPQHF	TGTGCCAGCAGTTTCATCTCCAGACGCAATCAGCCCCAGCATTTT
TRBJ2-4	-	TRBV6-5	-	CASSPAGFQGIQYF	TGTGCCAGCAGTCCTGCCGGATTCCAGGGCATTCAGTACTTC
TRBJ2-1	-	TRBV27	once	CASLMRRNGYNEQFF	TGTGCCAGCCTCATGCGGCGAAATGGGTACAATGAGCAGTTCTTC
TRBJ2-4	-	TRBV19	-	CASSSGRTTKNIQYF	TGTGCCAGTAGCTCCGGTAGGACAACCAAAAACATTCAGTACTTC
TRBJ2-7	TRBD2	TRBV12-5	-	CASGLVLGSTSGNFLPSYEQYF	TGTGCTAGTGGTTTGGTATTGGGTAGCACTAGCGGTAATTTCCTCCCATCCTACGAGCAGTACTTC
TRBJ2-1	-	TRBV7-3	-	CASSSGYNEQFF	TGTGCCAGCAGCTCGGGTTATAATGAGCAGTTCTTC
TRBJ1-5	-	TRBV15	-	CATSSGQLNQPQHF	TGTGCCACCAGCAGTGGACAGCTTAATCAGCCCCAGCATTTT
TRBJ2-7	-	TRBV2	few	CASSVYEQYF	TGTGCCAGCAGTGTCTACGAGCAGTACTTC
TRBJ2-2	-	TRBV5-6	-	CASSLADATGELFF	TGTGCCAGCAGCTTGGCCGACGCGACCGGGGAGCTGTTTTTT
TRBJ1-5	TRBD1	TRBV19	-	CASSVDRESSQPQHF	TGTGCCAGTAGTGTCGACAGGGAAAGTAGTCAGCCCCAGCATTTT
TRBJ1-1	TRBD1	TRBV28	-	CASRVPGQGARGAFF	TGTGCCAGCAGGGTTCCGGGACAGGGGGCGCGGGGAGCTTTCTTT
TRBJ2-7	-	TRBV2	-	CASSVPPLVYEQYF	TGTGCCAGCAGTGTTCCCCCCTTAGTCTACGAGCAGTACTTC
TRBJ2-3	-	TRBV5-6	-	CASSLALSGADTQYF	TGTGCCAGCAGCCTAGCTTTGTCGGGGGCAGATACGCAGTATTTT
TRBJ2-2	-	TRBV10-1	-	CASSEQGGTNTGELFF	TGCGCCAGCAGTGAGCAAGGAGGGACGAACACCGGGGAGCTGTTTTTT
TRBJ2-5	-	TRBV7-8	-	CASSPWGEQYF	TGTGCCAGCAGCCCATGGGGGGAGCAGTACTTC
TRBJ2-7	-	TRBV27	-	CASSPVADNSYEQYF	TGTGCCAGCAGTCCGGTAGCAGACAACTCCTACGAGCAGTACTTC
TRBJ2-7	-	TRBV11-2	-	CASSNYEQYF	TGTGCCAGCTCCAACTACGAGCAGTACTTC
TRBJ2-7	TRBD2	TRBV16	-	CASSQSPGGEAYEQYF	TGTGCCAGCAGCCAATCTCCGGGGGGGGAGGCCTACGAGCAGTACTTC
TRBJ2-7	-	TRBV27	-	CASSLGANYEQYF	TGTGCCAGCAGTTTAGGGGCGAACTACGAGCAGTACTTC
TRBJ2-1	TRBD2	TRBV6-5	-	CASSPAGGAGPVWFF	TGTGCCAGCAGTCCCGCGGGGGGCGCCGGACCCGTGTGGTTCTTC
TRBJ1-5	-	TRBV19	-	CASSILGGLMPQHF	TGTGCCAGTAGTATTCTGGGGGGTCTGATGCCCCAGCATTTT
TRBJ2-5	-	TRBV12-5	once	CASGLPPDPDPETQYF	TGTGCTAGTGGTTTGCCCCCGGACCCGGACCCAGAGACCCAGTACTTC
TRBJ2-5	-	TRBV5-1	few	CASSLQGRETQYF	TGCGCCAGCAGCTTGCAGGGGCGAGAGACCCAGTACTTC
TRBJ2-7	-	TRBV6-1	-	CASSPGRFYEQYF	TGTGCCAGCAGTCCGGGACGGTTTTACGAGCAGTACTTC
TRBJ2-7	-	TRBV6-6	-	CASSPDYEQYF	TGTGCCAGCAGTCCAGACTACGAGCAGTACTTC
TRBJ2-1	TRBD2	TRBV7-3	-	CASSLKLPKGTRDEQFF	TGTGCCAGCAGCTTGAAACTCCCAAAAGGGACTAGGGATGAGCAGTTCTTC
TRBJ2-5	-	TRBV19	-	CASSIRHQETQYF	TGTGCCAGTAGTATTAGGCATCAAGAGACCCAGTACTTC
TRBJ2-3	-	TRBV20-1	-	CSAFTDTQYF	TGCAGTGCATTCACAGATACGCAGTATTTT
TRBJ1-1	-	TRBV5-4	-	CASSFQGGNTEAFF	TGTGCCAGCAGCTTTCAAGGGGGGAACACTGAAGCTTTCTTT
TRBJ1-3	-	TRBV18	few	CASSPGTSGTIYF	TGTGCCAGCTCACCAGGGACGTCCGGCACCATATATTTT
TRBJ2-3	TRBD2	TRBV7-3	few	CASRLTSGTTDTQYF	TGTGCCAGCAGGTTGACTAGCGGGACCACAGATACGCAGTATTTT
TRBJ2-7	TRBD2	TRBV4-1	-	CASSRMGLTPSYEQYF	TGTGCCAGCAGCCGGATGGGACTAACCCCCTCCTACGAGCAGTACTTC
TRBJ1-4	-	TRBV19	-	CASSTGRVREKLFF	TGTGCCAGTAGTACCGGCAGGGTGCGAGAAAAACTGTTTTTT